This passage covers 9 T cell receptor beta chains from one sample sequenced in a study of blood T cell repertoires in COVID-19 (TCRdb year 2020). The library came from the immunoSEQ multiplex PCR assay. TCRdb obtained this table from immuneACCESS and retained in-frame rearrangements with V and J assigned. These tables miss some clones; where compared with another copy, unresolved V genes account for less than half of the shortfall, and the remainder is unexplained. Recorded for this sample are 350,000 to 450,000 clones; 90% to 95% of them occurred a single time. Just over 0.85% of the sample rests with the top ten. The sequencing sample was made of PBMCs or T cells enriched from blood (not recorded which). Source of these receptors: a woman between 40 and 55 years old who had been exposed to COVID-19.

The genes are TRBV12-3 or TRBV12-4 and TRBJ1-1; D not certain. CDR3 length: 13 residues. V was shortened by 3 bases and J by 2 bases, with 7 bases between the two germline ends. The CDR3 DNA sequence: TGTGCCAGCAGTTTGTACACAAACACTGAAGCTTTCTTT. Protein sequence: CASSLYTNTEAFF.

This clone appeared a few times. The gene calls are TRBV5-1 and TRBJ2-1, with 11 bases lining up with TRBD2. Germline lookup yields CDR1 SGHRS and CDR2 YFSETQ. Trimming removed 0 bases from V and 7 bases from J; junction bases left unmatched: 12. CDR3 length equals 18 residues. The CDR3 here is CASSLASTSGSRINEQFF. The CDR3, as DNA: TGCGCCAGCAGCTTGGCCAGTACTAGCGGGAGTAGGATAAATGAGCAGTTCTTC.

This chain connects TRBV6-6 to TRBJ2-5; 8 bases align to TRBD2. V was clipped by 6 bases and J by 0 bases; unmatched bases: 9. Looked up from germline, CDR1 is MNHNY and CDR2 is SVGAGI (reference sequence). The CDR3 runs 16 residues. CDR3 coding DNA: TGTGCCAGCAGACCCCCCGGGGGGGGGAACCAAGAGACCCAGTACTTC. Translated: CASRPPGGGNQETQYF.

The chain uses TRBV5-4 and TRBJ2-1, with 7 bases matching TRBD1. V trimming: 4 bases; J trimming: 0 bases; junction bases outside the gene matches: 7. This CDR3 spans 16 amino acids. Germline V gene lookup returns CDR1 SGHNT and CDR2 YYREEE (reference sequence). The CDR3 region has the DNA TGTGCCAGCAGCCCCCCCTCAGGGGGCTCCTACAATGAGCAGTTCTTC. Amino acids: CASSPPSGGSYNEQFF.

CDR3 DNA: TGTGCCAGCAGGGGGGCGGCTGGGGTAGATGAGCAGTTCTTC. Encoded protein: CASRGAAGVDEQFF. The chain carries TRBV6-6 and TRBJ2-1, with D tentatively TRBD1 (6 bases). CDR3 length: 14 amino acids. Germline lookup yields CDR1 MNHNY and CDR2 SVGAGI (reference sequence). Trimming shortened V by 6 bases and J by 8 bases, and 17 bases separated the two germline ends.

The chain joins TRBV14 to TRBJ2-2; maybe TRBD1 (6 bases). V was pared by 6 bases and J by 0 bases, with 14 bases between. The CDR3 spans 16 residues. From germline, CDR1 is SGHDN and CDR2 FVKESK. CDR3 in DNA: TGTGCCAGCAGTCTTCCAGGGGTCCCGAACACCGGGGAGCTGTTTTTT. Encoded protein: CASSLPGVPNTGELFF.

The chain links TRBV6-5 to TRBJ2-1; 7 bases are a match to TRBD1. The CDR3 consists of 12 residues. Germline V lookup: CDR1 MNHEY, CDR2 SVGAGI. J lost 8 bases, V lost 5 bases, and 3 bases had no gene match. The CDR3 reads CASSRQGYEQFF. DNA for the CDR3: TGTGCCAGCAGTCGACAGGGTTATGAGCAGTTCTTC.

In DNA form, the CDR3 reads TGTGCCTGGACCGTTCCCCCCGGACAAATGAACACCGGGGAGCTGTTTTTT. Protein product: CAWTVPPGQMNTGELFF. The J gene is TRBJ2-2, the V gene TRBV30; a possible D gene is TRBD1 (5 bases). The CDR3 has 17 amino acids. V was clipped by 4 bases and J by 1 base, with 19 bases between them. The V gene's germline CDR1 is GTSNPN and CDR2 SVGIG (reference sequence).

The CDR3 DNA sequence: TGTGCCAGCAGCCCGGGACAGGGCACGAAAGAGACCCAGTACTTC. Its translation: CASSPGQGTKETQYF. The gene calls are TRBV7-2 and TRBJ2-5; 9 bases map to TRBD1. V lost 5 bases and J lost 3; bases outside the gene matches: 7. Germline CDR1 is SGHTA and CDR2 is FQGNSA. The CDR3 consists of 15 residues.